The entry below describes one T cell receptor (beta chain). Antigen: not known. The sample comes from a study of shared clonotypes between healthy human individuals. Overall study: A couple of women and a few men aged 18 to 49 made up the donors.

Germline loops: CDR1 SGDLS, CDR2 YYNGEE. V was shortened by 4 bases and J by 2 bases, with 20 bases between the two germline ends. This CDR3 is 17 amino acids long. Naive CD8 populations comprised CD45RO-negative cells positively selected for CCR7, excluding terminally differentiated effector memory CD45RA+ cells. The authors distributed each subset's genomic DNA evenly over several immunoSEQ plates. Authors' processing steps: ImmunoSEQ only sent back junction sequences with no quality scores, so filtering was done differently. Sequenced by immunoSEQ multiplex PCR; TCRdb stores in-frame clones only, minus some. That table furnishes V, J and clone size, whereas the DNA furnished D and trimming. The sample has over 750,000 clones; roughly 96% are singletons. Study conclusions and caveats: Estimated richness was generally greater in naive than memory subsets.

The source material was naive CD8+ T cells sorted from blood. The V gene is TRBV9, the J gene TRBJ2-3; D is perhaps TRBD1 or TRBD2 (5 bases each). This TCR came from a man aged 30-40 years in good health. The CDR3 here is CASSPRRDRAYTDTQYF. The CDR3 DNA follows: TGTGCCAGCAGCCCACGCAGGGACCGGGCCTACACAGATACGCAGTATTTT.